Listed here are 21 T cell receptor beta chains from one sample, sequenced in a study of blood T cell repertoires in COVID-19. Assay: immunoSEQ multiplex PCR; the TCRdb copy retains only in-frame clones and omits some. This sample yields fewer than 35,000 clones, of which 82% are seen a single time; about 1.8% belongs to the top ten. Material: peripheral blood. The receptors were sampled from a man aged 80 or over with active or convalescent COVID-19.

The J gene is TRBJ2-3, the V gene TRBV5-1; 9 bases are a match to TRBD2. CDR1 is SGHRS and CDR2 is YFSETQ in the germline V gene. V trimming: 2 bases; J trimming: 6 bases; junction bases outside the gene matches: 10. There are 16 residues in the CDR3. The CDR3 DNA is TGCGCCAGCAGCTTCGGTAGCGGGGGCCAGGGGGATACGCAGTATTTT. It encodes CASSFGSGGQGDTQYF.

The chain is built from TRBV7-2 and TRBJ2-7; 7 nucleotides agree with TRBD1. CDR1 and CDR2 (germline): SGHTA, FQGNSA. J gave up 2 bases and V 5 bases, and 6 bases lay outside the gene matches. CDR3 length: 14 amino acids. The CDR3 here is CASSARQGTYEQYF. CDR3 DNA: TGTGCCAGCAGCGCACGACAGGGAACCTACGAGCAGTACTTC.

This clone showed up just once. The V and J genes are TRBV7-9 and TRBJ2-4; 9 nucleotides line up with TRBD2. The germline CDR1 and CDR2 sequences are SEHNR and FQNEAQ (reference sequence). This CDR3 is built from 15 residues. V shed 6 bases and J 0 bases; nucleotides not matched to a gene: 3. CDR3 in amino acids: CASSKAGGAKNIQYF. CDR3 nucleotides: TGTGCCAGCAGTAAAGCGGGAGGAGCCAAAAACATTCAGTACTTC.

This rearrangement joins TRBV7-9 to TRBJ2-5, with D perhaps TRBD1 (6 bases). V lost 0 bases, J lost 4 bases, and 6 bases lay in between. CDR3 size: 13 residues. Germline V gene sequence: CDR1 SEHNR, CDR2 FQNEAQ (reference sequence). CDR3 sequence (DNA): TGTGCCAGCAGCTTAGCAGGGGGAGAGACCCAGTACTTC. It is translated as CASSLAGGETQYF.

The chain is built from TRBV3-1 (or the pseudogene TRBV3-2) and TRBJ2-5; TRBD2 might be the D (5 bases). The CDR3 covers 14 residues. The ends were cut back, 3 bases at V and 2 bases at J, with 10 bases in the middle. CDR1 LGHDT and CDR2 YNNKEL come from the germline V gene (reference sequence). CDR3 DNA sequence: TGTGCCAGCAGCCAGAGGGAACAGCAAGAGACCCAGTACTTC. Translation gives CASSQREQQETQYF.

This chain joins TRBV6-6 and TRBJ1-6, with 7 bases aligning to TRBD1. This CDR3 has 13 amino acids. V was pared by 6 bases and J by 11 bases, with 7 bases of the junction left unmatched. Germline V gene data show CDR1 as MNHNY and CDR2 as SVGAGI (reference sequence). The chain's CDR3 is CASSGDSAPPLHF. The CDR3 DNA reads TGTGCCAGCAGCGGGGACAGCGCTCCACCCCTCCACTTT.

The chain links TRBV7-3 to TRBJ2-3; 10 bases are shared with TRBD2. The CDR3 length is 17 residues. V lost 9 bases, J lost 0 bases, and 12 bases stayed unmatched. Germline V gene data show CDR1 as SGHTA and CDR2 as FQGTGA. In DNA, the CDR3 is TGTGCCAGAGTGGCGGTCCGTAGCGGGGGGAGCACAGATACGCAGTATTTT. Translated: CARVAVRSGGSTDTQYF.

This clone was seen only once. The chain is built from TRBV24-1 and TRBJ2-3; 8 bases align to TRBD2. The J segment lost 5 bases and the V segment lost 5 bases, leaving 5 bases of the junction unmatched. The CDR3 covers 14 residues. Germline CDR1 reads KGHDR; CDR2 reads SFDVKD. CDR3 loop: CATSAPGGGDTQYF. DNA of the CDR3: TGTGCCACCAGTGCCCCGGGAGGGGGAGATACGCAGTATTTT.

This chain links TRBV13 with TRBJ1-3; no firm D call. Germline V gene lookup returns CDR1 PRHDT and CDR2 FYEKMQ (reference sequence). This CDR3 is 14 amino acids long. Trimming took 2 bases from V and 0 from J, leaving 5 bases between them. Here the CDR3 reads CASSLRASGNTIYF. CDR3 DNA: TGTGCCAGCAGCTTAAGAGCCTCTGGAAACACCATATATTTT. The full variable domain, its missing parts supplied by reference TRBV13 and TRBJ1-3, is AAGVIQSPRHLIKEKRETATLKCYPIPRHDTVYWYQQGPGQDPQFLISFYEKMQSDKGSIPDRFSAQQFSDYHSELNMSSLELGDSALYFCASSLRASGNTIYFGEGSWLTVV.

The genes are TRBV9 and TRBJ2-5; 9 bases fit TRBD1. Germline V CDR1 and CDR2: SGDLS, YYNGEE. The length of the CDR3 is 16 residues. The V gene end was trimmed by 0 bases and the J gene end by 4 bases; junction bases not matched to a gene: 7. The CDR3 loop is CASSVEQGADGETQYF. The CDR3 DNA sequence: TGTGCCAGCAGCGTAGAACAGGGGGCGGATGGAGAGACCCAGTACTTC. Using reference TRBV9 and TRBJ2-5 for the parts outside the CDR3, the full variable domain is DSGVTQTPKHLITATGQRVTLRCSPRSGDLSVYWYQQSLDQGLQFLIQYYNGEERAKGNILERFSAQQFPDLHSELNLSSLELGDSALYFCASSVEQGADGETQYFGPGTRLLVL.

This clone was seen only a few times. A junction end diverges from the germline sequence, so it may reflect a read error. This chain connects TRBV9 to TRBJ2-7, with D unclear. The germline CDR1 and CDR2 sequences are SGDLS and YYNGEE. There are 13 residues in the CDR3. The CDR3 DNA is TGTGCCAGCAGCGTTTCTCCCTCCCACGAGCAGTACTTC. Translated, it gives CASSVSPSHEQYF.

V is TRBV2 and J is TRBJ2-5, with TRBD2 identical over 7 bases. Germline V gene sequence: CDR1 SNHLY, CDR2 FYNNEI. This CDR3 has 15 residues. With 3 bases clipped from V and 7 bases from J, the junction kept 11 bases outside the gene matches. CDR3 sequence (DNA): TGTGCCAGCAGTGATGGCGGGAGCCCCATGAGGACCCAGTACTTC. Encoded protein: CASSDGGSPMRTQYF.

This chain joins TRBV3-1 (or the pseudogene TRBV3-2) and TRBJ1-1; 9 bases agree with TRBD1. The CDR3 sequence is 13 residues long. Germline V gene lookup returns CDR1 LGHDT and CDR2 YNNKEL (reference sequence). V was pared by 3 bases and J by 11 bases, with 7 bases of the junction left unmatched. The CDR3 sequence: CASSQGQGGWAFF. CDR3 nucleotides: TGTGCCAGCAGCCAGGGACAGGGAGGGTGGGCTTTCTTT.

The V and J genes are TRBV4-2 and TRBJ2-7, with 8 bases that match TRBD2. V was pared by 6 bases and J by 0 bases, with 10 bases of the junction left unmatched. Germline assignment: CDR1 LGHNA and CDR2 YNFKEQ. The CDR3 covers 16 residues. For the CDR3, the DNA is TGTGCCAGCAGTAAACGTGGAGGACTAGCCTCCTACGAGCAGTACTTC. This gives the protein CASSKRGGLASYEQYF.

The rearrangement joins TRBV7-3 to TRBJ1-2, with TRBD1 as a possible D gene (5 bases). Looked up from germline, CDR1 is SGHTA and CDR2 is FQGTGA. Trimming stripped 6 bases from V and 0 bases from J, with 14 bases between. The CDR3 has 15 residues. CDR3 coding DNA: TGTGCCAGCAGTGTATCCGGGGGGTCTAACTATGGCTACACCTTC. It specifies CASSVSGGSNYGYTF.

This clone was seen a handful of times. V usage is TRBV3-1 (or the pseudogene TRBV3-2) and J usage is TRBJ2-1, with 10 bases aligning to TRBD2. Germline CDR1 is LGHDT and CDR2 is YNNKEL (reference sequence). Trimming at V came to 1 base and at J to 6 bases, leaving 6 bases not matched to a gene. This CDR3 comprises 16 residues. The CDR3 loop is CASSQVSLAGPNEQFF. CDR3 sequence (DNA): TGTGCCAGCAGCCAAGTCTCACTAGCGGGACCCAATGAGCAGTTCTTC.

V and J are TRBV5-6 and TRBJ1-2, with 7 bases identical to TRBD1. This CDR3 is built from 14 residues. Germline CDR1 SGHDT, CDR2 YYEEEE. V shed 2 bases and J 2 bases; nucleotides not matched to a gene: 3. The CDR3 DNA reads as TGTGCCAGCAGCTTCGGGACAGTCAACTATGGCTACACCTTC. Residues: CASSFGTVNYGYTF.

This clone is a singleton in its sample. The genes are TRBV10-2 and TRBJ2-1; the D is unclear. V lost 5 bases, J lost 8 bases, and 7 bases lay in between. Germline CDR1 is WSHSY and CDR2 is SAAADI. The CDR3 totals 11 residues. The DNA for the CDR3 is TGCGCCAGCAGTCCAGTCGATGAGCAGTTCTTC. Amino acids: CASSPVDEQFF.

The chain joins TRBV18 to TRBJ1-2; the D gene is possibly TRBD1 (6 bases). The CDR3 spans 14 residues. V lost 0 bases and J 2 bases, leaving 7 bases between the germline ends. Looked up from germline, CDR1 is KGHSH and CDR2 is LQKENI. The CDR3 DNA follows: TGTGCCAGCTCACCACCTGGACAGAACTATGGCTACACCTTC. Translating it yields CASSPPGQNYGYTF. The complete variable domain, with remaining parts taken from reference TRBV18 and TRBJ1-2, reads NAGVMQNPRHLVRRRGQEARLRCSPMKGHSHVYWYRQLPEEGLKFMVYLQKENIIDESGMPKERFSAEFPKEGPSILRIQQVVRGDSAAYFCASSPPGQNYGYTFGSGTRLTVV.

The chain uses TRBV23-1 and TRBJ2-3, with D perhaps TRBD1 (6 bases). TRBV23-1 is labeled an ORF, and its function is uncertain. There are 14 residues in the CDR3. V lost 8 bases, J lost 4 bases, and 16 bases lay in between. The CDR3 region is CASPRGSGPDTQYF. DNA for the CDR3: TGCGCCAGCCCAAGGGGGAGCGGACCAGATACGCAGTATTTT.

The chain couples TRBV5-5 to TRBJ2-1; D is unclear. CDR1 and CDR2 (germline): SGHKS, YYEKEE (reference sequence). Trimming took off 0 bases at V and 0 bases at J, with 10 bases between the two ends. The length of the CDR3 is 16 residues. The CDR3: CASSLDQFLSYNEQFF. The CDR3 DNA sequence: TGTGCCAGCAGCTTGGATCAGTTCCTCTCCTACAATGAGCAGTTCTTC.